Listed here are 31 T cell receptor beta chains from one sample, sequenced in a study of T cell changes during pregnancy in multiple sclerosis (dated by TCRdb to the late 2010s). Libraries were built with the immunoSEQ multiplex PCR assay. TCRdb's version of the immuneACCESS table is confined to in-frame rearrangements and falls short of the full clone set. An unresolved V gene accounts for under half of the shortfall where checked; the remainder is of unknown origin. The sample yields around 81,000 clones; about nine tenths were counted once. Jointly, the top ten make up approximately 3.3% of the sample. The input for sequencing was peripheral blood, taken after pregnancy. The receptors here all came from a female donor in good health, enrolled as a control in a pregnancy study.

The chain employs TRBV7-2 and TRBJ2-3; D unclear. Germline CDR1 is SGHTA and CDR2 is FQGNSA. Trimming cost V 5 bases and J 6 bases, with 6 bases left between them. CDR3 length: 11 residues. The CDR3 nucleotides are TGTGCCAGCAGCCAGAGGGATACGCAGTATTTT. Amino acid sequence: CASSQRDTQYF.

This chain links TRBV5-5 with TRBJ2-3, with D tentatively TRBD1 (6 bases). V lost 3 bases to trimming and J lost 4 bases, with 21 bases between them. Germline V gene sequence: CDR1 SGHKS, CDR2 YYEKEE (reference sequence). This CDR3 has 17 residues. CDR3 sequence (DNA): TGTGCCAGCAGCTCCCGGGACATCAAGACCCTCCCAGATACGCAGTATTTT. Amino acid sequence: CASSSRDIKTLPDTQYF.

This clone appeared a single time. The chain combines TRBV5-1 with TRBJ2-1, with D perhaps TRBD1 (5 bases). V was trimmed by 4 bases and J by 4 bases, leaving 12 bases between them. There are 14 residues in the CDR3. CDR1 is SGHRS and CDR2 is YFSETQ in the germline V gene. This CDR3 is CASSQGGLYNEQFF. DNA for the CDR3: TGCGCCAGCAGCCAGGGCGGTCTGTACAATGAGCAGTTCTTC.

The CDR3 spells CASSAQSGSLYNEQFF. The CDR3 bases are TGTGCCAGCAGCGCACAAAGCGGGAGTCTCTACAATGAGCAGTTCTTC. The genes are TRBV9 and TRBJ2-1; 8 nucleotides match TRBD2. Trimming cost V 3 bases and J 3 bases; bases outside gene matches: 8. This CDR3 region has 16 residues. In germline, CDR1 is SGDLS, CDR2 YYNGEE. The full variable domain, rest sourced from reference TRBV9 and TRBJ2-1, is DSGVTQTPKHLITATGQRVTLRCSPRSGDLSVYWYQQSLDQGLQFLIQYYNGEERAKGNILERFSAQQFPDLHSELNLSSLELGDSALYFCASSAQSGSLYNEQFFGPGTRLTVL.

The CDR3 DNA is TGTGCCAGCAGCTCGGGACTAGCGGGAGTTCGGGACTCCTACGAGCAGTACTTC. As protein: CASSSGLAGVRDSYEQYF. This chain links TRBV27 with TRBJ2-7; 14 bases fit TRBD2. The CDR3 is made up of 18 amino acids. The germline CDR1 and CDR2 sequences are MNHEY and SMNVEV (reference sequence). After removal of 6 bases from V and 0 bases from J, the junction contained 10 bases not matched to a gene.

CDR3 region: CASSPGVSGGGYEQYF. The CDR3 region has the DNA TGTGCCAGCAGCCCAGGGGTTAGCGGGGGCGGCTACGAGCAGTACTTC. The genes are TRBV11-2 and TRBJ2-7, with 9 bases fitting TRBD2. CDR3 length: 16 amino acids. Germline V gives CDR1 SGHAT, CDR2 FQNNGV. V dropped 5 bases and J dropped 3; count of bases not matched to a gene: 11. The variable domain in full, with the rest retrieved from reference TRBV11-2 and TRBJ2-7, is EAGVAQSPRYKIIEKRQSVAFWCNPISGHATLYWYQQILGQGPKLLIQFQNNGVVDDSQLPKDRFSAERLKGVDSTLKIQPAKLEDSAVYLCASSPGVSGGGYEQYFGPGTRLTVT.

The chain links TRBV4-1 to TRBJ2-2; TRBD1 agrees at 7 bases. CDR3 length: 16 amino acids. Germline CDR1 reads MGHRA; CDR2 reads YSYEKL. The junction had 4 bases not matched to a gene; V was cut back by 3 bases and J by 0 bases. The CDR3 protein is CASSHLRGTNTGELFF. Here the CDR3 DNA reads TGCGCCAGCAGCCACCTCAGGGGGACGAACACCGGGGAGCTGTTTTTT.

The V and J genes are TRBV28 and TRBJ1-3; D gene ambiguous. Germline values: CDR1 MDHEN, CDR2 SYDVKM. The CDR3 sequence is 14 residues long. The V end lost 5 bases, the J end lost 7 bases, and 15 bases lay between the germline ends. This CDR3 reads CASSEGLGVNTIYF. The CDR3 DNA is TGTGCCAGCAGTGAAGGACTGGGTGTGAACACCATATATTTT.

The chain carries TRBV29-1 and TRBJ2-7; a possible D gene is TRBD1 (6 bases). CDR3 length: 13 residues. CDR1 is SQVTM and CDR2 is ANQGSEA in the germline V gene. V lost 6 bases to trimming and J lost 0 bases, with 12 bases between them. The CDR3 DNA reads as TGCAGCGTCTGGGACAAATTCTCCTACGAGCAGTACTTC. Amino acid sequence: CSVWDKFSYEQYF.

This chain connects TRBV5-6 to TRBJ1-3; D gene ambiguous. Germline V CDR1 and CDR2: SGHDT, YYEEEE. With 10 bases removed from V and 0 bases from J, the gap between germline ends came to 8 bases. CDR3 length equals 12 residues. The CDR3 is CAYGDSGNTIYF. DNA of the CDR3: TGTGCCTACGGGGACTCTGGAAACACCATATATTTT.

The CDR3 loop is CASSRTWVHEQYF. CDR3 in DNA: TGTGCCAGCAGCAGGACTTGGGTGCACGAGCAGTACTTC. This chain joins TRBV14 and TRBJ2-7, with D perhaps TRBD2 (5 bases). V gave up 5 bases and J gave up 5 bases, with 13 bases separating them. This CDR3 spans 13 amino acids. The V gene's germline CDR1 is SGHDN and CDR2 FVKESK.

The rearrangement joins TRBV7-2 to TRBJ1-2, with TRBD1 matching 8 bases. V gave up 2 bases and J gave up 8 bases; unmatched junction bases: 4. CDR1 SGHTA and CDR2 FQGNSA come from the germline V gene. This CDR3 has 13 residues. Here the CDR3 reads CASSLNRGGGYTF. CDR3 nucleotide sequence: TGTGCCAGCAGCTTAAACAGGGGGGGCGGCTACACCTTC.

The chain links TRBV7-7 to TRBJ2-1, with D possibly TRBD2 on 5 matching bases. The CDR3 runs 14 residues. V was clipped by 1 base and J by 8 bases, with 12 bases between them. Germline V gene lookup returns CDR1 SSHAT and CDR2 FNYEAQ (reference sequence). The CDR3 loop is CASSLGLRGDEQFF. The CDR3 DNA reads TGTGCCAGCAGCTTAGGACTACGAGGCGATGAGCAGTTCTTC.

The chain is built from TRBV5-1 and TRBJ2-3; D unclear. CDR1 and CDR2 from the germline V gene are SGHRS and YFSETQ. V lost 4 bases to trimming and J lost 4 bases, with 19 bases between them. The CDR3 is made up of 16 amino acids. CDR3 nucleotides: TGCGCCAGCAGCAAAACAAACTACGCCGTCGCAGATACGCAGTATTTT. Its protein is CASSKTNYAVADTQYF.

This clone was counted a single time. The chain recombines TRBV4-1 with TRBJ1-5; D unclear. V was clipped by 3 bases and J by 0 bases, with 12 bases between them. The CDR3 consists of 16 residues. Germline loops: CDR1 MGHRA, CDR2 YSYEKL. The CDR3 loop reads CASSHPVRGSNQPQHF. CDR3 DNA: TGCGCCAGCAGCCACCCTGTTCGGGGTAGCAATCAGCCCCAGCATTTT.

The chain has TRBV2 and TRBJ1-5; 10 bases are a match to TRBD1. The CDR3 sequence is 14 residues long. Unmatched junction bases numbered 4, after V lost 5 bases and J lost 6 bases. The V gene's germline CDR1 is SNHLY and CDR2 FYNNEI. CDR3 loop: CASSLDRGPQPQHF. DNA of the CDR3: TGTGCCAGCAGTCTCGACAGGGGGCCTCAGCCCCAGCATTTT.

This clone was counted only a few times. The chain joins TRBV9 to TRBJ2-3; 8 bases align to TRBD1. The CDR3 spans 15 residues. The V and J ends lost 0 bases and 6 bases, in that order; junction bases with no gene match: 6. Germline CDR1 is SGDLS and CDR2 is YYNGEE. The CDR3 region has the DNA TGTGCCAGCAGCGTAGGGGGGGCAGGGGGCGATACGCAGTATTTT. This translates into CASSVGGAGGDTQYF.

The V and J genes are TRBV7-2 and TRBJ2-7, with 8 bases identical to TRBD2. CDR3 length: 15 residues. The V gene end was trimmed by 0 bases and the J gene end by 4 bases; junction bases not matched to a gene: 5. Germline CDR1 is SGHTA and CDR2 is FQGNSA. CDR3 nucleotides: TGTGCCAGCAGCTTAGCAGCGGGAGTCCCGTACGAGCAGTACTTC. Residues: CASSLAAGVPYEQYF.

Written as DNA, the CDR3 is TGCGCCAGCAGCCAGATACCGGGACAGGGGATGAACACTGAAGCTTTCTTT. It is translated as CASSQIPGQGMNTEAFF. The V gene is TRBV4-1, the J gene TRBJ1-1; 10 bases are shared with TRBD1. The CDR3 extends over 17 amino acids. Germline V lookup: CDR1 MGHRA, CDR2 YSYEKL. Germline trimming cut 3 bases from V and 0 bases from J; bases unmatched to any gene: 7.

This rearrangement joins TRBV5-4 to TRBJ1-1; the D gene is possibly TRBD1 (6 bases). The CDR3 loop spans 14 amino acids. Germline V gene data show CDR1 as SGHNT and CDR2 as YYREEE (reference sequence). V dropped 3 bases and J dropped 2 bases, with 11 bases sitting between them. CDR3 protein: CASSSGQINTEAFF. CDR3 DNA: TGTGCCAGCAGCTCGGGACAAATTAACACTGAAGCTTTCTTT.

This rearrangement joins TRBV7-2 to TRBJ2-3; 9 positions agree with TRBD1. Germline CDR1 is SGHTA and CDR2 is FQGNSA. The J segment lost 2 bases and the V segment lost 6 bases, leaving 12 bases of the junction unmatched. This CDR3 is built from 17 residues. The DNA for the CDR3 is TGTGCCAGCAGTCTACTTCCCGGGACAGGGCTCACAGATACGCAGTATTTT. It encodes CASSLLPGTGLTDTQYF.

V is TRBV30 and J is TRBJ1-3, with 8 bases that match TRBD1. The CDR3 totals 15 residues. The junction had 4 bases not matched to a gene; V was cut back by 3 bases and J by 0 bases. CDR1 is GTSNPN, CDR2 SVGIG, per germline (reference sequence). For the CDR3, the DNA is TGTGCCTGGAGAGAGACAGGGGCCTCTGGAAACACCATATATTTT. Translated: CAWRETGASGNTIYF.

CDR3 loop: CASSSRLAGAKGTQYF. The CDR3 nucleotides are TGTGCCAGCAGTTCACGACTAGCGGGGGCTAAGGGGACCCAGTACTTC. The rearrangement joins TRBV28 to TRBJ2-5; 12 bases are shared with TRBD2. V gave up 4 bases and J gave up 7 bases; unmatched junction bases: 10. Germline loops: CDR1 MDHEN, CDR2 SYDVKM. This CDR3 is 16 amino acids long. Variable domain in full (rest from reference TRBV28 and TRBJ2-5): DVKVTQSSRYLVKRTGEKVFLECVQDMDHENMFWYRQDPGLGLRLIYFSYDVKMKEKGDIPEGYSVSREKKERFSLILESASTNQTSMYLCASSSRLAGAKGTQYFGPGTRLLVL.

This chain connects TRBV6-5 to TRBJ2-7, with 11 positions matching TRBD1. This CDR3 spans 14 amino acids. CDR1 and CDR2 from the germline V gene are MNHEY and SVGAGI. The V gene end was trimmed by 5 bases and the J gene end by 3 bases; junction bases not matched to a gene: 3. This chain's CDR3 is CASSGTGGNYEQYF. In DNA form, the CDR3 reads TGTGCCAGCAGTGGGACAGGGGGAAACTACGAGCAGTACTTC.

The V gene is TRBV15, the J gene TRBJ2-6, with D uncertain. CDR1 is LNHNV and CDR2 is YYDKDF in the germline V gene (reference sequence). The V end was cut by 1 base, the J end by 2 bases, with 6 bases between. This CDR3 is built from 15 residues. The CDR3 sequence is CATSRVSTGANVLTF. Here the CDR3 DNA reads TGTGCCACCAGCAGAGTGAGCACTGGGGCCAACGTCCTGACTTTC. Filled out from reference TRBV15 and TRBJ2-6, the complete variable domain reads DAMVIQNPRYQVTQFGKPVTLSCSQTLNHNVMYWYQQKSSQAPKLLFHYYDKDFNNEADTPDNFQSRRPNTSFCFLDIRSPGLGDTAMYLCATSRVSTGANVLTFGAGSRLTVL.

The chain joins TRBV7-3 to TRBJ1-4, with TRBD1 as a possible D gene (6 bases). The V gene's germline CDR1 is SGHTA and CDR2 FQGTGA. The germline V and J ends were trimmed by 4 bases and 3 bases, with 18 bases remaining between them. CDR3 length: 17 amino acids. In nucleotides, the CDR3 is TGTGCCAGCAGCTCCGGGTCCCTCCGACAGGCTAATGAAAAACTGTTTTTT. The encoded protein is CASSSGSLRQANEKLFF.

The CDR3 DNA reads as TGTGCCATCAGTGAGTCAACAGGGCAACACTACTCTGGGGCCAACGTCCTGACTTTC. Encoded protein: CAISESTGQHYSGANVLTF. The chain combines TRBV10-3 with TRBJ2-6, with D tentatively TRBD1 (6 bases). The CDR3 is made up of 19 amino acids. Trimming stripped 0 bases from V and 0 bases from J, with 15 bases between. CDR1 and CDR2 from the germline V gene are ENHRY and SYGVKD.

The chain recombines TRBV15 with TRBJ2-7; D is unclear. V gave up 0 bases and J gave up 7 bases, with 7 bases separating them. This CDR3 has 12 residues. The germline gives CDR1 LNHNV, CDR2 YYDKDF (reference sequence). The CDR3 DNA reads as TGTGCCACCAGCAGAGATTTCGGGGAGCAGTACTTC. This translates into CATSRDFGEQYF.

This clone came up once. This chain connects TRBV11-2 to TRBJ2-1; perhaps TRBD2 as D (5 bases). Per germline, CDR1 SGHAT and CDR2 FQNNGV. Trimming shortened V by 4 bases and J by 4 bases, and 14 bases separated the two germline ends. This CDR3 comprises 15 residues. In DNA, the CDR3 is TGTGCCAGCAGCTCCCCTAGCAGAGAGTACAATGAGCAGTTCTTC. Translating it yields CASSSPSREYNEQFF.

CDR3 DNA: TGTGCCAGCAGTGAAGTCCAGGGAAGTGGATCTGGAAACACCATATATTTT. It specifies CASSEVQGSGSGNTIYF. The V and J genes are TRBV6-1 and TRBJ1-3; perhaps TRBD1 as D (5 bases). V dropped 1 base and J dropped 1 base, with 14 bases sitting between them. Germline V gene sequence: CDR1 MNHNS, CDR2 SASEGT. This CDR3 comprises 17 residues.

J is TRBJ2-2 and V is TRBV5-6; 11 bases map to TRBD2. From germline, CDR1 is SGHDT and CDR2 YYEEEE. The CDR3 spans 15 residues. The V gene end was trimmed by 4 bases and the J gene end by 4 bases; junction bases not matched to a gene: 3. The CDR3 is CASSPGLAVTGELFF. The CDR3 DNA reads TGTGCCAGCAGCCCGGGACTAGCGGTCACCGGGGAGCTGTTTTTT.